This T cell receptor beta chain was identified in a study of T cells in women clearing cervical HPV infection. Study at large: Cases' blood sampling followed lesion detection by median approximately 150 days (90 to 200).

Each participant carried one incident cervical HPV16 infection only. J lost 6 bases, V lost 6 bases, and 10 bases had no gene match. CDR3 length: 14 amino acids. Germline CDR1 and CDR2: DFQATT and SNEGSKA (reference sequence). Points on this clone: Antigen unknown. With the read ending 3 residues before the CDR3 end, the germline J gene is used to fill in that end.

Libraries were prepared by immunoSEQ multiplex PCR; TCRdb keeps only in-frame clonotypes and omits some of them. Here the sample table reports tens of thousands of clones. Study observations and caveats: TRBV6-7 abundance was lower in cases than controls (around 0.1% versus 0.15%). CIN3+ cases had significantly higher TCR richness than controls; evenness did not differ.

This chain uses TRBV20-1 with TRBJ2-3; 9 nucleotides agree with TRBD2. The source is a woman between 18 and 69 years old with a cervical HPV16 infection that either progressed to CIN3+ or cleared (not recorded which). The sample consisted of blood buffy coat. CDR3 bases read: TGCAGTGCCCCCGGGGCTAGCGGGGCGGATACG. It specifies CSAPGASGADT. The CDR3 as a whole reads CSAPGASGADTQYF.